The entry below describes one T cell receptor (beta chain). This entry is derived from a study of control samples from healthy donors and cancer patients. Germline assignment: CDR1 SEHNR and CDR2 FQNEAQ (reference sequence). Trimming removed 2 bases at V and 3 bases at J, with 7 bases between. This CDR3 spans 13 amino acids. The table came from immunoSEQ multiplex PCR; TCRdb's copy has only in-frame clones and leaves some out. Altogether about 170,000 clones are present, around 93% being singletons, with the ten largest covering about 4%. This chain connects TRBV7-9 to TRBJ1-1; possibly TRBD1 for D (5 bases). The sequence came from a woman aged 60-75 years in good health. Input material: blood. CDR3 coding DNA: TGTGCCAGCAGCTTATTGGGGGACACTGAAGCTTTCTTT. Encoded protein: CASSLLGDTEAFF.